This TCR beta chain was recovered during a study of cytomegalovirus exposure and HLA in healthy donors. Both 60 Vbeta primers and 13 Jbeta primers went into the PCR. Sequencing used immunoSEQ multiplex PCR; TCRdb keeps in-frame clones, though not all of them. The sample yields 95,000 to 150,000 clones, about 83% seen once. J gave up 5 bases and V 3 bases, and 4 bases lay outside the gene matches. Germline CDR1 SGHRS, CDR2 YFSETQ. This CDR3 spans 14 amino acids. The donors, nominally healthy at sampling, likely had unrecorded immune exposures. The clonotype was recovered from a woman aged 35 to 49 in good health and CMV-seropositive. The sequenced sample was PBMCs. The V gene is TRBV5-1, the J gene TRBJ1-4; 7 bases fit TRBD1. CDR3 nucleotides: TGCGCCAGCAGCTGGACAGGAGAGAATGAAAAACTGTTTTTT. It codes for CASSWTGENEKLFF.